Presented here are 13 T cell receptor beta chains from one specimen sequenced in a study of T cells in Graves' hyperthyroidism and ophthalmopathy. Authors of the study amplified TCR beta CDR3 regions from RNA transcripts. During a first-round RT-PCR of the TCR CDR3, the HTBI primer set was used. TCRdb re-analysed the multiplex PCR reads in MiXCR, keeping a single row per CDR3 protein. The sample shows a few hundred thousand distinct CDR3 sequences, more than 45% of them seen only once. The sequencing sample was made of peripheral blood or thyroid tissue (not recorded which). The receptors shown here come from an adult woman with Graves' disease, either hyperthyroidism or ophthalmopathy (not recorded which).

This chain links TRBV10-3 with TRBJ1-2, with D maybe TRBD1 (5 bases). CDR1 and CDR2 from the germline V gene are ENHRY and SYGVKD. Trimming removed 6 bases at V and 6 bases at J, with 14 bases between. CDR3 length: 13 amino acids. CDR3 sequence (DNA): TGTGCCATCAGGGATGCAGGGTCCGATGGCTACACCTTC. Residues: CAIRDAGSDGYTF.

In this sample, this clonotype turned up a few times. The chain joins TRBV6-5 to TRBJ1-1; 9 positions agree with TRBD1. Per germline, CDR1 MNHEY and CDR2 SVGAGI. This CDR3 has 13 amino acids. Unmatched junction bases numbered 5, after V lost 5 bases and J lost 7 bases. CDR3 DNA sequence: TGTGCCAGCAGTACAGGGGGCATCGGTGAAGCTTTCTTT. Protein: CASSTGGIGEAFF.

This clonotype was detected only a few times. The chain combines TRBV5-5 with TRBJ1-1; D is possibly TRBD1 (5 bases). The CDR3 contains 15 residues. Germline loops: CDR1 SGHKS, CDR2 YYEKEE (reference sequence). V was pared by 4 bases and J by 2 bases, with 15 bases between. In DNA form, the CDR3 reads TGTGCCAGCAGCCAAGGAGGCAGGACAAACACTGAAGCTTTCTTT. Protein sequence: CASSQGGRTNTEAFF.

Notes on this clonotype: No conserved phenylalanine or tryptophan ends this CDR3, so it is likely a read error. The DNA is left out, because the CDR3 cannot be placed on it with certainty; the CDR3 is given as TCRdb lists it. The chain carries TRBV20-1 and TRBJ1-3. The V gene's germline CDR1 is DFQATT and CDR2 SNEGSKA (reference sequence). Including both end residues, the CDR3 is 8 amino acids long. The chain's CDR3 is CSARGGID.

This clonotype was seen at least ten times. The V and J genes are TRBV7-9 and TRBJ1-2; D gene ambiguous. In germline, CDR1 is SEHNR, CDR2 FQNEAQ (reference sequence). V was cut by 3 bases and J by 8 bases, with 16 bases left in between. CDR3 length: 14 amino acids. The CDR3 loop is CASSLSDLYTGYTF. As DNA, the CDR3 is TGTGCCAGCAGCTTGAGTGACCTGTATACCGGCTACACCTTC.

This clonotype was detected ten times or more. The rearrangement uses TRBV7-8 and TRBJ2-7; D unresolved. Trimming cost V 5 bases and J 7 bases, with 12 bases left between them. The CDR3 loop spans 12 amino acids. CDR1 and CDR2 from the germline V gene are SGHVS and FQNEAQ. This chain's CDR3 is CASSPATLEQYF. The CDR3, as DNA: TGTGCCAGCAGCCCCGCCACTTTAGAGCAGTACTTC.

The chain uses TRBV15 and TRBJ2-1; no reliable D call. CDR3 length equals 17 residues. V lost 4 bases and J 2 bases, leaving 18 bases between the germline ends. Germline values: CDR1 LNHNV, CDR2 YYDKDF (reference sequence). DNA of the CDR3: TGTGCCACCAGCACCTCCTTATTCGGCCCCACCTACAATGAGCAGTTCTTC. The encoded protein is CATSTSLFGPTYNEQFF.

A single count supports this clonotype. Without the conserved terminal phenylalanine or tryptophan, this CDR3 likely stems from a read error. No DNA is shown, since the ends of the CDR3 on it are uncertain; the CDR3 is the one TCRdb lists. The gene calls are TRBV14 and TRBJ2-5; the D segment call TRBD1 is taken from the table without a DNA check. The length of the CDR3 is 15 amino acids, counting both ends. Germline loops: CDR1 SGHDN, CDR2 FVKESK. CDR3 protein: CASSQDWTAQETQCL.

This clonotype was seen ten or more times. The chain employs TRBV25-1 and TRBJ1-2, with 7 positions matching TRBD1. The CDR3 loop spans 13 amino acids. Germline V gene data show CDR1 as MGHDK and CDR2 as SYGVNS. Trimming took 3 bases from V and 11 from J; bases not matched to a gene: 9. CDR3 DNA sequence: TGTGCCAGCAGTGAGGGTGGACAGGAGGTATACACCTTC. Its protein product is CASSEGGQEVYTF.

This clonotype was observed many times. The chain links TRBV25-1 to TRBJ1-3; D gene ambiguous. V lost 9 bases to trimming and J lost 5 bases, with 17 bases between them. CDR1 is MGHDK, CDR2 SYGVNS, per germline. There are 14 residues in the CDR3. The CDR3 region is CASTPDPGRNTIYF. CDR3 bases: TGTGCCAGTACCCCCGACCCTGGGCGAAACACCATATATTTT.

The chain has TRBV10-3 and TRBJ1-2; D is perhaps TRBD1 (6 bases). Germline CDR1 ENHRY, CDR2 SYGVKD. CDR3 length equals 13 residues. Deletions cut 10 bases from V and 4 bases from J, with 16 bases between. The CDR3 region has the DNA TGTGCCACGCTCGCCGCCAGGGGCTATGGCTACACCTTC. This gives the protein CATLAARGYGYTF.

This clonotype was counted at least ten times. V gene TRBV5-1 combines with J gene TRBJ2-5; a weak D match, TRBD1 (5 bases). Germline-derived CDR1 and CDR2 are SGHRS and YFSETQ. The CDR3 totals 15 residues. V gave up 0 bases and J gave up 0 bases, with 9 bases separating them. Written as DNA, the CDR3 is TGCGCCAGCAGCTTGGACAGGACACACCAAGAGACCCAGTACTTC. It yields the protein CASSLDRTHQETQYF.

This clonotype has at least ten counts. The J gene is TRBJ1-5, the V gene TRBV20-1; TRBD1 might be the D (6 bases). The V end was cut by 3 bases, the J end by 3 bases, with 15 bases between. The CDR3 covers 15 residues. Germline V gene lookup returns CDR1 DFQATT and CDR2 SNEGSKA (reference sequence). The CDR3 DNA is TGCAGTGCTAGGCCCACAGGACAGCTCAATCAGCCCCAGCATTTT. Translation gives CSARPTGQLNQPQHF.